The clone carrying this TCR beta chain occurred a few times. Using a J-beta primer mix together with a sample-barcoded 5' primer, a second PCR was run for roughly 7 to 11 cycles. TCRdb re-called the 5' RACE reads through MiXCR, storing one row per CDR3 protein. The sample includes 1.5 million to 2 million distinct CDR3 sequences, 39% of them seen just once. The data stem from a study of blood T cells in healthy people across ages. Trimming took 4 bases from V and 5 from J, leaving 8 bases between them. This CDR3 has 12 amino acids. Germline CDR1 is MNHEY and CDR2 is SVGEGT. The receptor's source is a human donor in good health. This sequence joins TRBV6-2 or TRBV6-3 and TRBJ2-5, with D uncertain. Sequencing was carried out using blood. The CDR3, as DNA: TGTGCCAGCAGTTTCCATTTCGAGACCCAGTACTTC. Its protein is CASSFHFETQYF.